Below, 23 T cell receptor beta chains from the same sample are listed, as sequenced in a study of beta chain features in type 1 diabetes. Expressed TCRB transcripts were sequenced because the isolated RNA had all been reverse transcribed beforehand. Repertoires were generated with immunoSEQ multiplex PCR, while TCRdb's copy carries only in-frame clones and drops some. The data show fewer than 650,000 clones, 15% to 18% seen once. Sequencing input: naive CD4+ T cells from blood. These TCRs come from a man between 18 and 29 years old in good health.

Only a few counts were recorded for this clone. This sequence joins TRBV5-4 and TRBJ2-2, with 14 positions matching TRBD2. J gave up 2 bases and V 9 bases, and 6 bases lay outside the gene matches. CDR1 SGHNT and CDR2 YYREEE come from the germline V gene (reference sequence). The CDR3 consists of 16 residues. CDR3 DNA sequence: TGTGCCACTTCGACTAGCGGGAGGGCAAACACCGGGGAGCTGTTTTTT. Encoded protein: CATSTSGRANTGELFF.

The CDR3 coding sequence is TGTGCCAGCAGTCTGCCGGGACAGGGGGCCAATGAGCAGTTCTTC. Translating gives CASSLPGQGANEQFF. The chain joins TRBV28 to TRBJ2-1; 12 bases agree with TRBD1. V lost 5 bases and J lost 6; bases outside the gene matches: 5. CDR1 is MDHEN and CDR2 is SYDVKM in the germline V gene. The CDR3 totals 15 residues. The variable domain in full, completed from reference TRBV28 and TRBJ2-1, reads DVKVTQSSRYLVKRTGEKVFLECVQDMDHENMFWYRQDPGLGLRLIYFSYDVKMKEKGDIPEGYSVSREKKERFSLILESASTNQTSMYLCASSLPGQGANEQFFGPGTRLTVL.

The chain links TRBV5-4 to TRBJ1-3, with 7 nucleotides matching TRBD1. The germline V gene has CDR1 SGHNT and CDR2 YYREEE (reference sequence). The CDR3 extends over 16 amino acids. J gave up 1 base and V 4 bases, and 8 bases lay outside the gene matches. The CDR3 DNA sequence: TGTGCCAGCAGCAGGGACAGCCCTCTTTCTGGAAACACCATATATTTT. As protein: CASSRDSPLSGNTIYF.

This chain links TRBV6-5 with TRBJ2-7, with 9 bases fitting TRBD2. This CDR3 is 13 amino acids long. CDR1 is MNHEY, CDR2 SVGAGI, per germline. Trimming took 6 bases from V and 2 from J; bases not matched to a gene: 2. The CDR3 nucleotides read TGTGCCAGCAGGGCTAGCGGGACCTACGAGCAGTACTTC. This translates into CASRASGTYEQYF.

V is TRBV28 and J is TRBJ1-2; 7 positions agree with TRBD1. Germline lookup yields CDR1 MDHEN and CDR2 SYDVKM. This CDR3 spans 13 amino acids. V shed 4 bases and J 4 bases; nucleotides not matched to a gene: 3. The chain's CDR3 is CASSSRDSYGYTF. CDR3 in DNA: TGTGCCAGCAGTTCCCGGGACAGCTATGGCTACACCTTC.

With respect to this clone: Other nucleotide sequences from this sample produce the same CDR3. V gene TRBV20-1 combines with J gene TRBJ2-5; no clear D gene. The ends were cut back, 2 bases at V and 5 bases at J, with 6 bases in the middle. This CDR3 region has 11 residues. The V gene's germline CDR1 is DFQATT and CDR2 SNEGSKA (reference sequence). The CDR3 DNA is TGCAGTGCTAGATTGGGGGAGACCCAGTACTTC. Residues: CSARLGETQYF.

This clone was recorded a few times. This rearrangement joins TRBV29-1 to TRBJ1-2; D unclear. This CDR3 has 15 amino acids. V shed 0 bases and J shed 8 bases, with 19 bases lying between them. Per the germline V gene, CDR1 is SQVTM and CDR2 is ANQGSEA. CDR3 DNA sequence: TGCAGCGTTGAAGATCACCCGTCGGCGGCGGGGGGCTACACCTTC. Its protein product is CSVEDHPSAAGGYTF. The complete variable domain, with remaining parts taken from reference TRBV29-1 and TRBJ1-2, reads SAVISQKPSRDICQRGTSLTIQCQVDSQVTMMFWYRQQPGQSLTLIATANQGSEATYESGFVIDKFPISRPNLTFSTLTVSNMSPEDSSIYLCSVEDHPSAAGGYTFGSGTRLTVV.

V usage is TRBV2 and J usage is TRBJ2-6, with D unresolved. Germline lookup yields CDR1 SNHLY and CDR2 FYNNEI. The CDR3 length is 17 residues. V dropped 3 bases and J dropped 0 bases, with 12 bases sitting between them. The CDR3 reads CASSDPGRPSGANVLTF. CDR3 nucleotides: TGTGCCAGCAGTGACCCTGGACGGCCCTCTGGGGCCAACGTCCTGACTTTC.

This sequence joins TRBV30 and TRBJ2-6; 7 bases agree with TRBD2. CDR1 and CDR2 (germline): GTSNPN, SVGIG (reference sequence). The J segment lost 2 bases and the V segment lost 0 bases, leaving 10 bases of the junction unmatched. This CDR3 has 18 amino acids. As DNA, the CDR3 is TGTGCCTGGAGTGTGGGAGGGTGGGGCTCCACTGGGGCCAACGTCCTGACTTTC. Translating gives CAWSVGGWGSTGANVLTF.

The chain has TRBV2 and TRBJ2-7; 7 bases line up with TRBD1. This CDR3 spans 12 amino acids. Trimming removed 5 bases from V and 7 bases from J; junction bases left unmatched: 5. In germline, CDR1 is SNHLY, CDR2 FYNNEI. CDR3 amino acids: CASSLTQGEQYF. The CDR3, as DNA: TGTGCCAGCAGTCTGACACAGGGGGAGCAGTACTTC.

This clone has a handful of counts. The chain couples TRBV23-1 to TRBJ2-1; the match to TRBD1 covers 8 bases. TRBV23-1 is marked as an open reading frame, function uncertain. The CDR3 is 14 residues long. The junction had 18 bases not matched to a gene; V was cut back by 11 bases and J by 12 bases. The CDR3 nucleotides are TGCGCCCTAGCCGGGGACAGGTTGGTTTGTGGGCAGTTCTTC. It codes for CALAGDRLVCGQFF.

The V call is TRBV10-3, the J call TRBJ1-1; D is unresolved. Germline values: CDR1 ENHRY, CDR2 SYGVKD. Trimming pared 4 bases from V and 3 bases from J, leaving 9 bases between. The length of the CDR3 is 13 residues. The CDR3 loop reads CAISVRGDTEAFF. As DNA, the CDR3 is TGTGCCATCAGTGTTCGGGGTGACACTGAAGCTTTCTTT.

The CDR3 reads CASSPTGLSGRRHNEQFF. The CDR3 coding sequence is TGTGCCAGCTCACCAACGGGGCTCAGCGGGAGAAGACACAATGAGCAGTTCTTC. V is TRBV18 and J is TRBJ2-1; 8 nucleotides match TRBD2. The V gene end was trimmed by 2 bases and the J gene end by 5 bases; junction bases not matched to a gene: 14. Germline lookup yields CDR1 KGHSH and CDR2 LQKENI. The CDR3 is made up of 18 amino acids.

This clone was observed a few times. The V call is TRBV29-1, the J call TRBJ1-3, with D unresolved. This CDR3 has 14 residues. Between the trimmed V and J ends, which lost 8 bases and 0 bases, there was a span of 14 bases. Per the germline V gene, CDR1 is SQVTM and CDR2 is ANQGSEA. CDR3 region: CSSQALNSGNTIYF. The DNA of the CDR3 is TGCAGCTCCCAGGCCCTAAACTCTGGAAACACCATATATTTT.

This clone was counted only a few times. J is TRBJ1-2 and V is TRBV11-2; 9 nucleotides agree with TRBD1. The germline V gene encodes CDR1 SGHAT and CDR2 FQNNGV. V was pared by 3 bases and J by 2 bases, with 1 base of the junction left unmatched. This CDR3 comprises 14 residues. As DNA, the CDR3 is TGTGCCAGCAGCTTCGGGACAGGGAACTATGGCTACACCTTC. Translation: CASSFGTGNYGYTF.

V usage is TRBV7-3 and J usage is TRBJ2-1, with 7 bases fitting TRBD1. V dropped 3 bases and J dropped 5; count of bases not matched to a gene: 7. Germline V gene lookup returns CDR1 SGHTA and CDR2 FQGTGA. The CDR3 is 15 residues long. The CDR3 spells CASSLGQRINNEQFF. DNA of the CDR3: TGTGCCAGCAGCTTGGGACAGAGGATAAACAATGAGCAGTTCTTC.

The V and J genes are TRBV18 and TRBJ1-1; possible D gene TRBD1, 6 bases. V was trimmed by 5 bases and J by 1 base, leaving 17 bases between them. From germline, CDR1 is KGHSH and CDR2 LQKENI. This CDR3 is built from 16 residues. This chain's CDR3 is CASSKGNRAANTEAFF. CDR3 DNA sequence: TGTGCCAGCTCAAAGGGTAACAGGGCTGCGAACACTGAAGCTTTCTTT.

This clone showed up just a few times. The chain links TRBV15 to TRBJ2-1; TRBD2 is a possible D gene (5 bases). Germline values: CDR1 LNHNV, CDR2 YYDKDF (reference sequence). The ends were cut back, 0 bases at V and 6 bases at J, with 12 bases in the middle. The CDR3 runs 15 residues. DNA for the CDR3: TGTGCCACCAGCAGAGATCGGGGTAGTTCCAATGAGCAGTTCTTC. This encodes CATSRDRGSSNEQFF.

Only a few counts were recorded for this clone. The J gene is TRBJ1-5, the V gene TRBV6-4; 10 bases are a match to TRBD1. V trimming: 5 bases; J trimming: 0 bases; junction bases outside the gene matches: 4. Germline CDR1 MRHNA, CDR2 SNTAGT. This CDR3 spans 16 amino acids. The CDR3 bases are TGTGCCAGCAGTTGGGACAGGGGATGTAGCAATCAGCCCCAGCATTTT. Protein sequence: CASSWDRGCSNQPQHF.

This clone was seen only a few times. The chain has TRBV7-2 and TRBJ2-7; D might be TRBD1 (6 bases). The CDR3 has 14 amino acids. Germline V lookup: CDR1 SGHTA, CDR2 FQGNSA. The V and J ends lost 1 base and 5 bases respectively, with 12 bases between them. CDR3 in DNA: TGTGCCAGCAGCTTAGACAGGGCGTTCCACGAGCAGTACTTC. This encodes CASSLDRAFHEQYF.

The CDR3 loop is CASSPRTGGLREQYF. The CDR3 coding sequence is TGTGCCAGCAGCCCGCGGACAGGGGGCCTGAGGGAGCAGTACTTC. V gene TRBV7-9 combines with J gene TRBJ2-7; TRBD1 aligns across 11 bases. Germline loops: CDR1 SEHNR, CDR2 FQNEAQ (reference sequence). The ends lost 5 bases at V and 7 bases at J; junction bases unmatched: 10. The CDR3 sequence is 15 residues long.

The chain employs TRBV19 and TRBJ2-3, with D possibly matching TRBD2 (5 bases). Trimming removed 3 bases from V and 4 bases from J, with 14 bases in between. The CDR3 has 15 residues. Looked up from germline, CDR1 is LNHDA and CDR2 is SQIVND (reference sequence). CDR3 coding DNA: TGTGCCAGTAGTATCGGAACTAGAGTTTCAGATACGCAGTATTTT. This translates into CASSIGTRVSDTQYF.

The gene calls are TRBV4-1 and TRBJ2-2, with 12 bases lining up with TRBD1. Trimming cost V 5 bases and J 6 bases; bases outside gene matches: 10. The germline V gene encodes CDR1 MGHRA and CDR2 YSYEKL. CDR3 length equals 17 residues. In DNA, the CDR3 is TGCGCCAGCAGCAGCTCAGGGACAGGGGGCACTCCCGGGGAGCTGTTTTTT. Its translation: CASSSSGTGGTPGELFF.